The present entry profiles one TCR beta chain with its context. Its antigen is not identified. J gave up 1 base and V 3 bases, and 8 bases lay outside the gene matches. Germline CDR1 reads GTSNPN; CDR2 reads SVGIG (reference sequence). The CDR3 covers 16 residues. Separation by sorting yielded CD4+ and CD8+ T cells from PBMCs. Reverse transcribed after extraction, RNA yielded cDNA as the sequencing template. Generated by immunoSEQ multiplex PCR, the TCRdb table keeps only in-frame clones and is missing some. The table shows some 180,000 clones, with roughly three fifths occurring only once. This sample is drawn from a study of CD8+ T cells in alopecia areata. The study's findings and limits: Across lesional scalp, and particularly alopecia totalis/universalis, clonality surpassed that of normal scalp. Scalp data also include sequences from resident alphabeta T cells of normal skin.

Input material: CD8+ T cells sorted from blood. The chain employs TRBV30 and TRBJ1-3; 8 bases agree with TRBD1. The sequence came from a human donor in good health. The CDR3: CAWSPLDRESGNTIYF. The DNA for the CDR3 is TGTGCCTGGAGCCCACTGGACAGGGAGTCTGGAAACACCATATATTTT.